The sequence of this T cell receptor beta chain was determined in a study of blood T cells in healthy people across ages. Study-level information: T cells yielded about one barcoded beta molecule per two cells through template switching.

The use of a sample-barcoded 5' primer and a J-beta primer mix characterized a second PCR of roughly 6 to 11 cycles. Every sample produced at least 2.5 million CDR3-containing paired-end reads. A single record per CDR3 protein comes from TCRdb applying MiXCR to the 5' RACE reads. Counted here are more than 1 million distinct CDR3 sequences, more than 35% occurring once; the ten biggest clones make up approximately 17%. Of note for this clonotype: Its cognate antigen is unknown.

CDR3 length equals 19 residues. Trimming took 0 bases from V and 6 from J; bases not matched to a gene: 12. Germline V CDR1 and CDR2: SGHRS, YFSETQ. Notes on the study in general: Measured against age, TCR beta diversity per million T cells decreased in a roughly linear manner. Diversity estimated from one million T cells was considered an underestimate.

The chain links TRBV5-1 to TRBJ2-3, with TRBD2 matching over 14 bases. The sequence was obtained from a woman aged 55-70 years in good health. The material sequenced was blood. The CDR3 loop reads CASSLAKTSGGASVDTQYF. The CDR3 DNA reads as TGCGCCAGCAGCTTGGCCAAGACTAGCGGGGGGGCGTCGGTGGATACGCAGTATTTT.